This T cell receptor (beta chain) was found in a study of T cell repertoires in cytomegalovirus infection. Background on the study: Public TCR beta signatures were indicative of both CMV infection and a matching HLA type.

Study-level results: Cumulated frequencies of public TCR beta families served to identify carriers of CMV plus the relevant HLA. Dominant in the ex vivo response were TCR beta clonotypes restricted by HLA-C and specific for CMV.

This CDR3 spans 18 amino acids. Germline CDR1 and CDR2: MGHRA and YSYEKL. V was cut by 2 bases and J by 0 bases, with 19 bases left in between. TCRdb itself ran the reads through MiXCR, one entry per CDR3 protein. The sample lists approximately 500,000 distinct CDR3 sequences; 16% were seen once. Points on this clonotype: What it binds is not known.

The sample comprised CD8+ T cells from PBMCs. The chain uses TRBV4-1 and TRBJ1-2; D not certain. The clonotype originates from a human donor in good health (CMV status not recorded). Some clones in this sample may be carry-over from other donors' samples. The CDR3 sequence: CASSQLEYLIPSNYGYTF. The CDR3 DNA reads as TGCGCCAGCAGCCAATTAGAGTACCTAATCCCTTCTAACTATGGCTACACCTTC.